The clone carrying this T cell receptor beta chain was counted only a few times. Its antigen is currently unknown. Both about-4-week and about-12-week second-dose recipients were combined. The CDR3 contains 17 residues. Germline lookup yields CDR1 SGHDN and CDR2 FVKESK. Trimming stripped 4 bases from V and 4 bases from J, with 20 bases between. This entry is derived from a study of T cell responses to AZD1222 COVID-19 vaccine. The assay was immunoSEQ multiplex PCR, and TCRdb's table has in-frame clones only and misses some. The sample records tens of thousands of clones, 90% being singletons. Study outcomes and limitations: Donors were chiefly white British, with a greater number of females, and clonal diversity was perhaps underestimated. After the peak T cell response, and only then, were repertoires sampled.

The specimen comprised peripheral blood, sampled 28 days after the second AZD1222 dose. The V gene is TRBV14, the J gene TRBJ1-3, with a tentative D call TRBD1 (5 bases). The sequence was collected from an adult who received the AZD1222 COVID-19 vaccine. CDR3 sequence reads: CASSRHPRETLGNTIYF. CDR3 DNA sequence: TGTGCCAGCAGCCGCCATCCCAGGGAAACTCTGGGAAACACCATATATTTT.